Sequencing of this T cell receptor (beta chain) was carried out in a study of immune evolution from preneoplasia to lung adenocarcinoma. Overall study: HLA loss of heterozygosity: approximately 7.5% AIS, about 15% MIA, about 35% ADC, none AAH.

Patients had resection in Japan or China between about 2014 and 2018. Trimming removed 0 bases from V and 3 bases from J, with 17 bases in between. Germline V lookup: CDR1 LGHNA, CDR2 YNFKEQ. The CDR3 totals 17 residues. Method: immunoSEQ multiplex PCR; TCRdb's copy keeps in-frame clones and lacks some. Among approximately 5,300 clones listed, 86% were seen once. The genes are TRBV4-2 and TRBJ2-5; D may be TRBD1 (6 bases). The material sequenced was FFPE lung adenocarcinoma in situ tissue. This receptor was obtained from a person aged 70 to 85 with lung adenocarcinoma. The CDR3 bases are TGTGCCAGCAGCCAAGATCAAGGCGCAGCAGGGGAAGAGACCCAGTACTTC. It codes for CASSQDQGAAGEETQYF.